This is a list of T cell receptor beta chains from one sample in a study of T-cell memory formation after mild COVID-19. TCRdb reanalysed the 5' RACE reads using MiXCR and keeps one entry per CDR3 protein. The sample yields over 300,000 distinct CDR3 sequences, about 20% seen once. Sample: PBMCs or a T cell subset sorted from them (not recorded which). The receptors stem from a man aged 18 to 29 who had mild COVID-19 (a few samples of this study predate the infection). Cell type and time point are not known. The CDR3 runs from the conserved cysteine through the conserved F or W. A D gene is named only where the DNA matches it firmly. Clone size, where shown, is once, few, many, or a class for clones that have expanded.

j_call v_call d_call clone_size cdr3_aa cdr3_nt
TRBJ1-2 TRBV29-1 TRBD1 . CSVAKGRGRDYGYTF TGCAGCGTCGCGAAGGGCAGGGGGCGCGACTATGGCTACACCTTC
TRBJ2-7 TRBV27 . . CASSEKSPYEQYF TGTGCCAGCAGTGAGAAATCTCCGTACGAGCAGTACTTC
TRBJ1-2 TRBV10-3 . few CAISESEGANYGYTF TGTGCCATCAGTGAGTCTGAAGGGGCTAACTATGGCTACACCTTC
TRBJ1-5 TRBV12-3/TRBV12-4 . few CASSRGGHQPQHF TGTGCCAGCAGCCGGGGGGGGCACCAGCCCCAGCATTTT
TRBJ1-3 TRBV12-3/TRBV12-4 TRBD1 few CASRDRVLAGNTIYF TGTGCCAGTAGGGACAGGGTCCTGGCGGGAAACACCATATATTTT
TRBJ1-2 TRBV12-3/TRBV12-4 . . CASSLQGRSRGYTF TGTGCCAGCAGTTTACAGGGGAGGTCTCGTGGCTACACCTTC
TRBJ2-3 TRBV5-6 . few CASSTEDTQYF TGTGCCAGCAGCACTGAGGATACGCAGTATTTT
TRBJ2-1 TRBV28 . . CASWAGHPIYNEQFF TGTGCCAGCTGGGCGGGACACCCGATCTACAATGAGCAGTTCTTC
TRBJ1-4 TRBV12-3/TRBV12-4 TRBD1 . CASSIRQGSNEKLFF TGTGCCAGCAGTATCCGACAGGGTTCTAATGAAAAACTGTTTTTT
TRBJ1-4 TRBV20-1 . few CSASSQGHEKLFF TGCAGTGCTAGTAGCCAGGGTCATGAAAAACTGTTTTTT
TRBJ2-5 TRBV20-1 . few CSARRQYQETQYF TGCAGTGCTAGGAGGCAGTACCAAGAGACCCAGTACTTC
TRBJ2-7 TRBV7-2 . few CASSPQGQTYEQYF TGTGCCAGCAGCCCGCAGGGACAAACCTACGAGCAGTACTTC
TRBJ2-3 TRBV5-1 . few CASSPGGDTDTQYF TGCGCCAGCAGCCCCGGGGGCGACACAGATACGCAGTATTTT